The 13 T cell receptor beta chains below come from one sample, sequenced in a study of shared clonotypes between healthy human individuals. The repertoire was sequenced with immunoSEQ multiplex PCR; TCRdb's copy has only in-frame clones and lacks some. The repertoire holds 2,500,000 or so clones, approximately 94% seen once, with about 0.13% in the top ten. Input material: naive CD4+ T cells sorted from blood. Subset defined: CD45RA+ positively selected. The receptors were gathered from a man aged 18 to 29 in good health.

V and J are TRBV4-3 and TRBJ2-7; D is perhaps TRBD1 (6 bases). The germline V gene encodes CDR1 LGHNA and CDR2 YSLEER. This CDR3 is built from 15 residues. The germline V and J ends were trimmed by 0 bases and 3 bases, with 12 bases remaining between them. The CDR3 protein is CASSQDGSGDYEQYF. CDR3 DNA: TGCGCCAGCAGCCAAGATGGGTCAGGGGACTACGAGCAGTACTTC.

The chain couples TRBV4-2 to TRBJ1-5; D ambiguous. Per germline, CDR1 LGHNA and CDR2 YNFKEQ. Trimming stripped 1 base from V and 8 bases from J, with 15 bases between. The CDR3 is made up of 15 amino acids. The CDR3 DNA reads TGTGCCAGCAGCCAAGGGGAGACCCCTGAAGAGCCCCAGCATTTT. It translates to CASSQGETPEEPQHF.

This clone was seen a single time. In DNA, the CDR3 is TGTGCCAGCTCACCAGCGGAGAGCTCTGGAAACACCATATATTTT. It specifies CASSPAESSGNTIYF. The chain combines TRBV18 with TRBJ1-3; D unclear. This CDR3 has 15 amino acids. V dropped 2 bases and J dropped 0 bases, with 8 bases sitting between them. Germline V lookup: CDR1 KGHSH, CDR2 LQKENI. Combining the CDR3 with reference TRBV18 and TRBJ1-3 gives the whole variable domain NAGVMQNPRHLVRRRGQEARLRCSPMKGHSHVYWYRQLPEEGLKFMVYLQKENIIDESGMPKERFSAEFPKEGPSILRIQQVVRGDSAAYFCASSPAESSGNTIYFGEGSWLTVV.

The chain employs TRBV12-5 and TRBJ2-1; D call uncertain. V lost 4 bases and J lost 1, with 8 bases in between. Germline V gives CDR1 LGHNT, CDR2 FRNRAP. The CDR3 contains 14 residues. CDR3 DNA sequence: TGTGCTAGTGGTTCGGGTCCTTCCTACAATGAGCAGTTCTTC. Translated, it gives CASGSGPSYNEQFF.

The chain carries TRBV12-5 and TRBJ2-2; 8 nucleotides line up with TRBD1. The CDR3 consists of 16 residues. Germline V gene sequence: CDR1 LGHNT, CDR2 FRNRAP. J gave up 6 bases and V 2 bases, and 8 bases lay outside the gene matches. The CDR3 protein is CASGLRTGSAAGELFF. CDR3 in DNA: TGTGCTAGTGGTTTGAGGACAGGGTCAGCGGCCGGGGAGCTGTTTTTT.

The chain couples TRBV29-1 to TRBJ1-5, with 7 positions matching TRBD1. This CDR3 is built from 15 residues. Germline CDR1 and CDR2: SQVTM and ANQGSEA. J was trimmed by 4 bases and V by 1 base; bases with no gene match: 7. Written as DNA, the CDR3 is TGCAGCGTTGAAGCCCCGGGACAGTTAAATCAGCCCCAGCATTTT. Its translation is CSVEAPGQLNQPQHF.

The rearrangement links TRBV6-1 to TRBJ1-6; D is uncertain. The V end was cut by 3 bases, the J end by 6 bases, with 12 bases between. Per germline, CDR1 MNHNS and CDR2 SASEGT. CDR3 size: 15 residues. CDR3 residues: CASSDVGVGNSPLHF. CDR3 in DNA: TGTGCCAGCAGTGACGTCGGGGTAGGTAATTCACCCCTCCACTTT.

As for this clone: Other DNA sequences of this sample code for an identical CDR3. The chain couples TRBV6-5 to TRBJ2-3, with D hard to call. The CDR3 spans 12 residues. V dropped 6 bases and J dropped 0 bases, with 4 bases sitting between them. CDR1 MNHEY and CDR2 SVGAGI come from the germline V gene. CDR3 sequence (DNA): TGTGCCAGCAGAGGCAGCACAGATACGCAGTATTTT. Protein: CASRGSTDTQYF.

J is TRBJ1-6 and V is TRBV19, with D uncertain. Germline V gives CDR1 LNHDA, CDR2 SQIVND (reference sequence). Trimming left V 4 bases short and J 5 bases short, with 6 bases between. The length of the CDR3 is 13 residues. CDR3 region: CASSTTNNSPLHF. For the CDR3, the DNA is TGTGCCAGTAGTACAACAAATAATTCACCCCTCCACTTT.

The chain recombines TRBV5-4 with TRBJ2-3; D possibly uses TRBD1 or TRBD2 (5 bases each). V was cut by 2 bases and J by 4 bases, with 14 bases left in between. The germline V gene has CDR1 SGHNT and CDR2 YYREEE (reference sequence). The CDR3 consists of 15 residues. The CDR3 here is CASSFPGTLADTQYF. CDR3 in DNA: TGTGCCAGCAGCTTCCCCGGGACCCTGGCAGATACGCAGTATTTT.

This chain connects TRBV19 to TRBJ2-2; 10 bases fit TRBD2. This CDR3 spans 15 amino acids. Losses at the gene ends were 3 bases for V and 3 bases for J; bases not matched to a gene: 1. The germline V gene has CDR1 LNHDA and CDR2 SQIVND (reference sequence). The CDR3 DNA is TGTGCCAGTAGTATGCTAGCGGGGGACACCGGGGAGCTGTTTTTT. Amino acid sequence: CASSMLAGDTGELFF. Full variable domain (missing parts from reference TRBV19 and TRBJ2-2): DGGITQSPKYLFRKEGQNVTLSCEQNLNHDAMYWYRQDPGQGLRLIYYSQIVNDFQKGDIAEGYSVSREKKESFPLTVTSAQKNPTAFYLCASSMLAGDTGELFFGEGSRLTVL.

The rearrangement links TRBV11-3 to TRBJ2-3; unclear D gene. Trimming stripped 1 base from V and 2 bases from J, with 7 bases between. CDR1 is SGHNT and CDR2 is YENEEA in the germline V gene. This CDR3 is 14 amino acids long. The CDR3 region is CASSLADPTDTQYF. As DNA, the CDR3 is TGTGCCAGCAGCTTAGCAGATCCCACAGATACGCAGTATTTT. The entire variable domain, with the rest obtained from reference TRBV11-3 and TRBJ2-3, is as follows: EAGVVQSPRYKIIEKKQPVAFWCNPISGHNTLYWYLQNLGQGPELLIRYENEEAVDDSQLPKDRFSAERLKGVDSTLKIQPAELGDSAVYLCASSLADPTDTQYFGPGTRLTVL.

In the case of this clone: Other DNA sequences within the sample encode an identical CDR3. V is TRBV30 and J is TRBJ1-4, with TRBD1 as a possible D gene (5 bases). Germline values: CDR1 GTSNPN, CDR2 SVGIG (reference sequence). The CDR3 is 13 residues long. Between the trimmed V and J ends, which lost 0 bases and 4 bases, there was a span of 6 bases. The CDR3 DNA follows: TGTGCCTGGAGTGTCGGGGGTAATGAAAAACTGTTTTTT. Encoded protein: CAWSVGGNEKLFF.